The 25 T cell receptor beta chains reported below all come from one sample, sequenced in a study of Tregs in tolerant kidney transplant recipients. The assay was immunoSEQ multiplex PCR, and TCRdb's table has in-frame clones only and misses some. The data show roughly 45,000 clones, less than 95% seen once. Material for sequencing was Tregs from blood. The receptors derive from a human donor in good health.

This chain links TRBV30 with TRBJ2-5; 9 nucleotides line up with TRBD2. This CDR3 has 15 amino acids. Germline CDR1 GTSNPN, CDR2 SVGIG (reference sequence). V lost 0 bases to trimming and J lost 5 bases; unmatched junction nucleotides: 7. The CDR3 loop is CAWSVPIAGVETQYF. The CDR3 nucleotides are TGTGCCTGGAGTGTACCCATAGCGGGGGTGGAGACCCAGTACTTC. Full variable domain (outside the CDR3, taken from reference TRBV30 and TRBJ2-5): SQTIHQWPATLVQPVGSPLSLECTVEGTSNPNLYWYRQAAGRGLQLLFYSVGIGQISSEVPQNLSASRPQDRQFILSSKKLLLSDSGFYLCAWSVPIAGVETQYFGPGTRLLVL.

The chain has TRBV12-5 and TRBJ1-1; D not certain. Germline CDR1 LGHNT, CDR2 FRNRAP. V lost 0 bases and J 11 bases, leaving 25 bases between the germline ends. The length of the CDR3 is 17 residues. For the CDR3, the DNA is TGTGCTAGTGGTTTGGTCGCCGGACGGCCGGGGTGGAAACGGGCTTTCTTT. Its protein product is CASGLVAGRPGWKRAFF.

As DNA, the CDR3 is TGCGCCAGCAGTCGGACTAGCGGGAGCACAGATACGCAGTATTTT. Its protein product is CASSRTSGSTDTQYF. The gene calls are TRBV10-1 and TRBJ2-3; 11 bases agree with TRBD2. Losses at the gene ends were 5 bases for V and 0 bases for J; bases not matched to a gene: 1. Germline V gene sequence: CDR1 WNHNN, CDR2 SYGVQD (reference sequence). This CDR3 comprises 15 residues.

This sequence joins TRBV5-4 and TRBJ2-5, with D maybe TRBD1 (5 bases). CDR3 length: 14 residues. Germline V CDR1 and CDR2: SGHNT, YYREEE (reference sequence). V was pared by 0 bases and J by 2 bases, with 8 bases between. This chain's CDR3 is CASSLGQGQETQYF. In DNA form, the CDR3 reads TGTGCCAGCAGCTTGGGGCAGGGTCAAGAGACCCAGTACTTC.

Here the CDR3 reads CASSLGTGGAYEQYF. CDR3 in DNA: TGCGCCAGCAGCCTGGGGACAGGGGGTGCCTACGAGCAGTACTTC. The rearrangement links TRBV5-1 to TRBJ2-7; TRBD1 matches at 11 bases. This CDR3 has 15 amino acids. J gave up 2 bases and V 4 bases, and 5 bases lay outside the gene matches. Germline V gene lookup returns CDR1 SGHRS and CDR2 YFSETQ.

The chain links TRBV6-1 to TRBJ2-7, with 10 bases matching TRBD1. Germline V gives CDR1 MNHNS, CDR2 SASEGT. Trimming removed 0 bases from V and 1 base from J; junction bases left unmatched: 6. The CDR3 loop spans 17 amino acids. CDR3 protein: CASSEARGTGDSYEQYF. CDR3 nucleotide sequence: TGTGCCAGCAGTGAAGCCCGAGGGACAGGGGATTCCTACGAGCAGTACTTC.

The chain employs TRBV11-2 and TRBJ2-1; 12 bases are a match to TRBD2. V gave up 9 bases and J gave up 3 bases; unmatched junction bases: 3. In germline, CDR1 is SGHAT, CDR2 FQNNGV. The CDR3 totals 14 residues. The CDR3 loop reads CASSTSGGYNEQFF. The CDR3 DNA follows: TGTGCCAGTTCGACTAGCGGGGGCTACAATGAGCAGTTCTTC.

The chain joins TRBV6-5 to TRBJ2-5; D uncertain. The DNA end is a closer match to TRBJ2-7, so the J assignment may be wrong. Germline V gene lookup returns CDR1 MNHEY and CDR2 SVGAGI. The CDR3 runs 14 residues. The CDR3 DNA follows: TGTGCCAGCAGTTACTCGACTGGAGTCTACGAGCAGTACTTC. As protein: CASSYSTGVYEQYF.

The V call is TRBV15, the J call TRBJ2-1, with TRBD2 identical over 13 bases. Germline CDR1 is LNHNV and CDR2 is YYDKDF (reference sequence). The CDR3 runs to 15 residues. After removal of 4 bases from V and 8 bases from J, the junction contained 5 bases not matched to a gene. DNA for the CDR3: TGTGCCACCAGCAAAAGGACTAGCGGGGGTCATGAGCAGTTCTTC. This sequence encodes CATSKRTSGGHEQFF.

The J gene is TRBJ2-2, the V gene TRBV2, with 7 bases identical to TRBD2. The CDR3 spans 14 residues. V lost 6 bases, J lost 4 bases, and 5 bases stayed unmatched. CDR1 is SNHLY, CDR2 FYNNEI, per germline. CDR3 sequence reads: CASRREPATGELFF. The CDR3, as DNA: TGTGCCAGCAGGCGGGAGCCGGCCACCGGGGAGCTGTTTTTT.

The gene calls are TRBV7-9 and TRBJ1-3; 11 bases are a match to TRBD1. Germline V gene data show CDR1 as SEHNR and CDR2 as FQNEAQ (reference sequence). The CDR3 consists of 15 residues. Unmatched junction bases numbered 4, after V lost 5 bases and J lost 4 bases. CDR3 in amino acids: CASSPGQGVGNTIYF. For the CDR3, the DNA is TGTGCCAGCAGCCCGGGACAGGGGGTCGGAAACACCATATATTTT.

This chain joins TRBV19 and TRBJ1-2, with D unresolved. Germline CDR1 reads LNHDA; CDR2 reads SQIVND (reference sequence). The CDR3 length is 15 residues. V lost 10 bases to trimming and J lost 4 bases, with 22 bases between them. DNA for the CDR3: TGTGCCACCTCTCATTCAAAGCGGAACCTCTATGGCTACACCTTC. It codes for CATSHSKRNLYGYTF.

The gene calls are TRBV2 and TRBJ2-7; D gene uncertain. This CDR3 is 12 amino acids long. Trimming stripped 6 bases from V and 6 bases from J, with 12 bases between. Germline-derived CDR1 and CDR2 are SNHLY and FYNNEI. CDR3 in DNA: TGTGCCAGCAGCGCCTTCGAGGTCGAGCAGTACTTC. Translating it yields CASSAFEVEQYF.

V is TRBV9 and J is TRBJ2-3; 8 bases agree with TRBD2. The CDR3 length is 15 residues. V gave up 6 bases and J gave up 1 base; unmatched junction bases: 7. Germline lookup yields CDR1 SGDLS and CDR2 YYNGEE. The CDR3 reads CASNREGRGTDTQYF. CDR3 DNA: TGTGCCAGCAACCGGGAGGGGCGGGGCACAGATACGCAGTATTTT.

The chain carries TRBV30 and TRBJ1-6; D gene ambiguous. This CDR3 has 14 amino acids. The germline V and J ends were trimmed by 4 bases and 5 bases, with 12 bases remaining between them. The germline V gene has CDR1 GTSNPN and CDR2 SVGIG (reference sequence). CDR3 nucleotide sequence: TGTGCCTGGACTGCGGGCCGTCATAATTCACCCCTCCACTTT. Translated: CAWTAGRHNSPLHF.

The V gene is TRBV5-1, the J gene TRBJ1-1; no reliable D call. CDR1 is SGHRS and CDR2 is YFSETQ in the germline V gene. The CDR3 is made up of 15 amino acids. Trimming took off 2 bases at V and 0 bases at J, with 11 bases between the two ends. The CDR3 DNA reads TGCGCCAGCAGCTTTATCCCTCTGGTGAACACTGAAGCTTTCTTT. Its translation: CASSFIPLVNTEAFF.

V gene TRBV5-6 combines with J gene TRBJ1-2; D unresolved. The CDR3 loop spans 13 amino acids. With 2 bases removed from V and 7 bases from J, the gap between germline ends came to 12 bases. Germline V gene lookup returns CDR1 SGHDT and CDR2 YYEEEE. The CDR3 sequence: CASSFRVRSGYTF. The CDR3 DNA reads TGTGCCAGCAGCTTTAGGGTTCGCTCTGGCTACACCTTC.

There are a few counts of this clone. V usage is TRBV6-5 and J usage is TRBJ1-3; D not certain. V shed 5 bases and J shed 10 bases, with 18 bases lying between them. In germline, CDR1 is MNHEY, CDR2 SVGAGI. The CDR3 runs 14 residues. The CDR3 coding sequence is TGTGCCAGCAGTCGGGTGGTATCCGACATTACCATATATTTT. It yields the protein CASSRVVSDITIYF.

The rearrangement links TRBV11-3 to TRBJ2-2, with 12 nucleotides matching TRBD2. The CDR3 has 20 amino acids. Germline lookup yields CDR1 SGHNT and CDR2 YENEEA. Germline trimming cut 5 bases from V and 5 bases from J; bases unmatched to any gene: 18. CDR3 DNA: TGTGCCAGCAGCCCGAAACTAGGGGCTAGCGGGGGGGCTTGGACCGGGGAGCTGTTTTTT. Amino acid sequence: CASSPKLGASGGAWTGELFF.

The V and J genes are TRBV18 and TRBJ1-2; 10 nucleotides match TRBD1. Germline CDR1 and CDR2: KGHSH and LQKENI. This CDR3 has 18 residues. V lost 2 bases and J lost 2; bases outside the gene matches: 11. Here the CDR3 reads CASSPFQLGQGTNYGYTF. CDR3 in DNA: TGTGCCAGCTCACCATTTCAGTTGGGACAGGGGACAAACTATGGCTACACCTTC.

The chain has TRBV2 and TRBJ2-7, with a tentative D call TRBD1 (6 bases). The CDR3 spans 15 residues. Trimming left V 6 bases short and J 5 bases short, with 20 bases between. Germline CDR1 reads SNHLY; CDR2 reads FYNNEI. This CDR3 is CASRALTGVRNEQYF. The DNA of the CDR3 is TGTGCCAGCAGAGCCCTGACAGGCGTCCGGAACGAGCAGTACTTC.

V usage is TRBV19 and J usage is TRBJ1-4, with no clear D. Germline values: CDR1 LNHDA, CDR2 SQIVND (reference sequence). Trimming pared 2 bases from V and 4 bases from J, leaving 8 bases between. This CDR3 region has 14 residues. CDR3 coding DNA: TGTGCCAGTAGTATACGACGGGGTAATGAAAAACTGTTTTTT. It encodes CASSIRRGNEKLFF.

The chain recombines TRBV5-1 with TRBJ1-2; no clear D. Germline CDR1 reads SGHRS; CDR2 reads YFSETQ. The CDR3 totals 13 residues. The germline V and J ends were trimmed by 4 bases and 4 bases, with 11 bases remaining between them. The DNA for the CDR3 is TGCGCCAGCAGCCCCGACGGAATCTATGGCTACACCTTC. This encodes CASSPDGIYGYTF.

The chain carries TRBV10-2 and TRBJ2-1; 7 nucleotides line up with TRBD2. Germline CDR1 is WSHSY and CDR2 is SAAADI. The trim removed 2 bases at V and 8 bases at J, leaving 9 bases unmatched. The length of the CDR3 is 15 residues. CDR3 DNA: TGCGCCAGCAGTGAGACTAGCGTCACCCTCCATGAGCAGTTCTTC. This codes for CASSETSVTLHEQFF.

With regard to this clone: Since no conserved phenylalanine or tryptophan closes the CDR3, a read error is the likely cause. The DNA is left out, because the CDR3 cannot be placed on it with certainty; the CDR3 is given as TCRdb lists it. The gene calls are TRBV27 and TRBJ1-2; TRBD1 reflects the table's D call only, with no check against the DNA. Germline V gene data show CDR1 as MNHEY and CDR2 as SMNVEV (reference sequence). The CDR3 extends over 9 residues, inclusive of both ends. CDR3 region: CAPGQGRVA.